This T cell receptor beta chain stems from a study of blood T cells in healthy people across ages. As for this clonotype: Antigen: not known.

Regarding the study as a whole: Long-lived and aged donors differed, with more naive CD4+ cells and higher diversity in the long-lived.

With a J-beta primer mix and a sample-barcoded 5' primer, a second PCR ran 7 to 11 cycles. TCRdb itself ran the 5' RACE reads through MiXCR, one entry per CDR3 protein. This table holds about 640,000 distinct CDR3 sequences, about 53% found once. CDR1 and CDR2 from the germline V gene are SGHRS and YFSETQ. The CDR3 extends over 17 amino acids. This clonotype was obtained from a man in his sixties in good health. The sample was blood. This chain links TRBV5-1 with TRBJ2-7, with 12 bases fitting TRBD2. The closer fit of TRBJ2-5 to the DNA end suggests the J call may be wrong. The CDR3 sequence: CASSLGTSGAMLATQYF. The CDR3 region has the DNA TGCGCCAGCAGCTTGGGGACTAGCGGGGCAATGCTAGCGACCCAGTACTTC.